A selection of T cell receptor beta chains follows, all from one sample in a study of cytomegalovirus exposure and HLA in healthy donors. TCRdb's table, derived via immunoSEQ multiplex PCR, lists solely in-frame clones and lacks some. The data show 150,000 to 200,000 clones, almost 80% seen once. Sequenced sample: PBMCs. The receptors were gathered from a man aged 40-49 years in good health and CMV-seropositive. CDR3s include the opening cysteine and the closing phenylalanine or tryptophan. The order of the fields is CDR3 DNA, CDR3 protein, J gene, clone size, D gene, V gene. D genes are given only for firm matches. The size of a clone is reported for some rows only, either as once, few or many, or as a class for expanded clones.

TGTGCCAGCAGCTTAGACGTCCAGACATCTCTAACAGGAAACACCATATATTTT CASSLDVQTSLTGNTIYF TRBJ1-3 . . TRBV11-3
TGCGCCAGCAGCTTCTTAGCGGGAGGCTACGAGCAGTACTTC CASSFLAGGYEQYF TRBJ2-7 . TRBD2 TRBV5-1
TGTGCCAGCAGTTTTGGTAGCGGGTACGGTACAGATACGCAGTATTTT CASSFGSGYGTDTQYF TRBJ2-3 . TRBD2 TRBV28
TGTGCCAGCAGCTGGACAGGGGGGAGACCCCAGCATTTT CASSWTGGRPQHF TRBJ1-5 . TRBD1 TRBV6-5
TGTGCCAGTGCGGAAGGACTAGCGGGAGGCTATACGCAGTATTTT CASAEGLAGGYTQYF TRBJ2-3 . TRBD2 TRBV9
TGTGCCAGCAGCTCAGAACCGGACAGAACAGCTGCTAACTATGGCTACACCTTC CASSSEPDRTAANYGYTF TRBJ1-2 . . TRBV5-4
TGTGCCAGCAGCTTAGGAGGGACCCAGTACTTC CASSLGGTQYF TRBJ2-5 few . TRBV11-2
TGTGCCAGCAGTGATAGCGGGACCAGCTACAATGAGCAGTTCTTC CASSDSGTSYNEQFF TRBJ2-1 once TRBD2 TRBV11-3
TGCGCCAGCAGCGCCAGACTACCCCTGCAAGAGACCCAGTACTTC CASSARLPLQETQYF TRBJ2-5 once . TRBV5-1
TGTGCCAGCAGCTTTGACAGGGGTCCCTTTAACTATGGCTACACCTTC CASSFDRGPFNYGYTF TRBJ1-2 . TRBD1 TRBV5-4
TGTGCCAGCAGATGGCCCCCGTCCCTCACCATATATTTT CASRWPPSLTIYF TRBJ1-3 . . TRBV7-9
TGTGCCAGCACCCTCCGGGACAGGCCTAGTAATGAGCAGTTCTTC CASTLRDRPSNEQFF TRBJ2-1 . TRBD1 TRBV5-8
TGTGCCAGCTCACCAGGACAGGGGGCGTTGGAGACCCAGTACTTC CASSPGQGALETQYF TRBJ2-5 . TRBD1 TRBV18
TGTGCCAGCAGCAGTGGACAGGACAATGAGCAGTTCTTC CASSSGQDNEQFF TRBJ2-1 . TRBD1 TRBV11-3
TGTGCCAGCACCTCAGGGTTAGGACAGGGAGGCAATGAGCAGTTCTTC CASTSGLGQGGNEQFF TRBJ2-1 . TRBD1 TRBV7-2
TGTGCCAGCAGTTCACAGGGGCTCAGCCAAGAGACCCAGTACTTC CASSSQGLSQETQYF TRBJ2-5 . TRBD1 TRBV2
TGTGCCAGCAGTTTAGGCGGCAGTAACACTGAAGCTTTCTTT CASSLGGSNTEAFF TRBJ1-1 . . TRBV28
TGTGCCAGCATTACAGGGGGTGGGGAGACCCAGTACTTC CASITGGGETQYF TRBJ2-5 . TRBD1 TRBV7-8
TGCGCCAGCAGCTGGGCCAGGGGCGGTGAGCAGTTCTTC CASSWARGGEQFF TRBJ2-1 . . TRBV5-1
TGCAGCGTTGGGGAGGGGTACGAGCAGTACTTC CSVGEGYEQYF TRBJ2-7 . TRBD2 TRBV29-1
TGCGCCAGCAGCCCTGGGGGGGGACAGGTTTCCGGCGAGCAGTACTTC CASSPGGGQVSGEQYF TRBJ2-7 . . TRBV5-1
TGTGCCAGCAGCCCTGACAGGGGGTGGGGGGAGCAGTACTTC CASSPDRGWGEQYF TRBJ2-7 . TRBD1 TRBV2
TGTGCCAGCAGTTTATTCTTAGTCACAGGGGTTTCTCAGCCCCAGCATTTT CASSLFLVTGVSQPQHF TRBJ1-5 . TRBD1 TRBV28
TGTGCCAGCGTCAAACTAGCGGGGGAGGGCGGGGAGCTGTTTTTT CASVKLAGEGGELFF TRBJ2-2 . TRBD2 TRBV11-3
TGTGCCAGCAGCACCCCACGCGGGAGGCGGTCAGATACGCAGTATTTT CASSTPRGRRSDTQYF TRBJ2-3 . TRBD2 TRBV11-2
TGTGCCAGCAGCGTACAGGGGGGCGAGCAGTACTTC CASSVQGGEQYF TRBJ2-7 . TRBD1 TRBV7-9
TGTGCCAGCAGCGCACGACCGGGACAGACCAACTACGAGCAGTACTTC CASSARPGQTNYEQYF TRBJ2-7 . TRBD1 TRBV9
TGCGCCAGCAGCCAGGTGGACAGGGGAAGCTATGGCTACACCTTC CASSQVDRGSYGYTF TRBJ1-2 . TRBD1 TRBV4-1
TGTGCCAGCAGTTTATCGACAGCTCCTCCAACTAATGAAAAACTGTTTTTT CASSLSTAPPTNEKLFF TRBJ1-4 . . TRBV28
TGCAGCGGCCGGGAGTCCGAGACCCAGTACTTC CSGRESETQYF TRBJ2-5 . . TRBV29-1
TGTGCCAGTAGTCCCCGGGACAGGGTCTACGAGCAGTACTTC CASSPRDRVYEQYF TRBJ2-7 . TRBD1 TRBV19
TGCGCCAGCAGCGAGCAGGACTACAATGAGCAGTTCTTC CASSEQDYNEQFF TRBJ2-1 . . TRBV5-1
TGCGCCAGCAGCCCGGAGCTGAGGACAGGGGCCTACTACGAGCAGTACTTC CASSPELRTGAYYEQYF TRBJ2-7 few TRBD1 TRBV5-1
TGTGCCAGCAGCTCCTCAGACAGCGCCTACGAGCAGTACTTC CASSSSDSAYEQYF TRBJ2-7 . . TRBV7-9
TGTGCCAGCAGCTCCGGGACTAGCGGGAACGGGCAGTACTTC CASSSGTSGNGQYF TRBJ2-7 . TRBD2 TRBV7-7
TGTGCCAGCAGCTCCTCAACGGAGGGGACAGGATCGGGATGGACTGAAGCTTTCTTT CASSSSTEGTGSGWTEAFF TRBJ1-1 . TRBD1 TRBV13
TGTGCCAGCAGTTACAGCGGGAGGATAGGGCAGTACTTC CASSYSGRIGQYF TRBJ2-7 few TRBD2 TRBV27
TGCAGCGTGGACAGGGGGGGAACAGATACGCAGTATTTT CSVDRGGTDTQYF TRBJ2-3 . TRBD1 TRBV29-1
TGTGCCAGCAGCGGAGGGACAGAACTACACACTGAAGCTTTCTTT CASSGGTELHTEAFF TRBJ1-1 . TRBD1 TRBV11-2
TGTGCCAGCAGCTTAGGGCGCCCCAACTATGGCTACACCTTC CASSLGRPNYGYTF TRBJ1-2 few . TRBV27
TGTGCCAGCAGCTTTAAGCCCCAAGAGACCCAGTACTTC CASSFKPQETQYF TRBJ2-5 . . TRBV7-2
TGCGCCAGCAGCTTAATCGGGACAGGGGAGAGAGATACGCAGTATTTT CASSLIGTGERDTQYF TRBJ2-3 . TRBD1 TRBV5-1
TGTGCCAGCAGCTTCGGGCTAGCGCATAACACCGGGGAGCTGTTTTTT CASSFGLAHNTGELFF TRBJ2-2 . . TRBV11-3
TGTGCCAGCAGGGCTAGCAATCAGCCCCAGCATTTT CASRASNQPQHF TRBJ1-5 few . TRBV28
TGTGCCAGCAGCGAAACAGGGGGCGTTGAATCTGGTGGCTACACCTTC CASSETGGVESGGYTF TRBJ1-2 . TRBD1 TRBV7-9
TGTGCCAGCAGCCCCTTTAGGAGCGGGATGAACACCGGGGAGCTGTTTTTT CASSPFRSGMNTGELFF TRBJ2-2 . TRBD2 TRBV9
TGTGCCAGCAGCGCGCCGGGACTAGCGGGTTACAATGAGCAGTTCTTC CASSAPGLAGYNEQFF TRBJ2-1 once TRBD2 TRBV7-8
TGTGCCAGCAGGGGACAGGGCCCAGGCAATCAGCCCCAGCATTTT CASRGQGPGNQPQHF TRBJ1-5 . TRBD1 TRBV6-1
TGTGCCAGCAGCTTGGGCGGACTAGCGGGAAGGGTGGGCACAGATACGCAGTATTTT CASSLGGLAGRVGTDTQYF TRBJ2-3 . TRBD2 TRBV5-4
TGTGCCAGCAGCCTCCGGGACTGGACCTACAATGAGCAGTTCTTC CASSLRDWTYNEQFF TRBJ2-1 . . TRBV7-9
TGTGCCAGCAGATTAGGGGCCCTTAGCAATCAGCCCCAGCATTTT CASRLGALSNQPQHF TRBJ1-5 once . TRBV6-5
TGTGCCAGCAGCTTCTACGGGGCTGGAAACACCATATATTTT CASSFYGAGNTIYF TRBJ1-3 once . TRBV11-2
TGTGCCAGCAGCTTAGGGGGCAGGGGGACCACAGATACGCAGTATTTT CASSLGGRGTTDTQYF TRBJ2-3 . TRBD1 TRBV11-3